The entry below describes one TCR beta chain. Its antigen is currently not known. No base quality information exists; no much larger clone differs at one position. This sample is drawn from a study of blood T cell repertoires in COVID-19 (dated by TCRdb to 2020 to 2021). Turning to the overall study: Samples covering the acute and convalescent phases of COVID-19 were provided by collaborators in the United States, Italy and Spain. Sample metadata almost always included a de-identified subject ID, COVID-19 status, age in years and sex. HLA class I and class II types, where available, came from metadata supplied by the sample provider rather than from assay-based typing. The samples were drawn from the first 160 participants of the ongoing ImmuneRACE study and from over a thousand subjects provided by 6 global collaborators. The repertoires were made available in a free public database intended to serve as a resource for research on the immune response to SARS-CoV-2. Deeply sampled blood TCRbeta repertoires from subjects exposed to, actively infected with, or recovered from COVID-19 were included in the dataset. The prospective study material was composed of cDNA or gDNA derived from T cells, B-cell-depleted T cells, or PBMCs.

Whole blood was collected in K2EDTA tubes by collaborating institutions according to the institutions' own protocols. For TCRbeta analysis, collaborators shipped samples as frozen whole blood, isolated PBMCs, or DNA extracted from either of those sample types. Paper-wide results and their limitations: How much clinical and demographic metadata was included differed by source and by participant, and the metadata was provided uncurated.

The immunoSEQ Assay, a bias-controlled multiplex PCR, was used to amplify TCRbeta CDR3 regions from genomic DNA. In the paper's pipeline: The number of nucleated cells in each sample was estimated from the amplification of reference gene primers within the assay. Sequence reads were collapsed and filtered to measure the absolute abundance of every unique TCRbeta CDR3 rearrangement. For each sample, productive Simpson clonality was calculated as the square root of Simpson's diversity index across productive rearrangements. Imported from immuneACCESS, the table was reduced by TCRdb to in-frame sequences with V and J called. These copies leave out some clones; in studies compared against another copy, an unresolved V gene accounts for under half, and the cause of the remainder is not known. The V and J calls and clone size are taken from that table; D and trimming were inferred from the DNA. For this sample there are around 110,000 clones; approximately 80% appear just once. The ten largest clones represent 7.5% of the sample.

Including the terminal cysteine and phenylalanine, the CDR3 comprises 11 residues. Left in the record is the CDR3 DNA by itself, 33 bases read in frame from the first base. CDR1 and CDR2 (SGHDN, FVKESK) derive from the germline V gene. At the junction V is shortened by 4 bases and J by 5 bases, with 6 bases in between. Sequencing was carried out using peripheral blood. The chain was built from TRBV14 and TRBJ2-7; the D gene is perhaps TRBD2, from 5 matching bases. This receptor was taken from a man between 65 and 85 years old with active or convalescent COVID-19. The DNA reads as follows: TGTGCCAGCAGCCCGGAGGACGAGCAGTACTTC. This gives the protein CASSPEDEQYF.